This T cell receptor beta chain derives from a study of T-cell memory formation after mild COVID-19. About the study: TCR clusters were mostly donor specific. Study results and caveats: SARS-CoV-2 specificity was not confirmed for second-wave clones peaking on day 37. Some clones that responded were present in memory (sampled pre-infection), which suggests cross-reactive memory joined. Among CD4+ contracting clones, most were CM and EM, and CD8+ ones EMRA.

One entry per CDR3 protein, called by TCRdb with MiXCR from the 5' RACE reads. Among about 450,000 distinct CDR3 sequences, more than 20% were seen once, and the ten largest hold 10% to 15%. Germline V gene data show CDR1 as MGHRA and CDR2 as YSYEKL. The CDR3 spans 15 residues. V lost 3 bases to trimming and J lost 2 bases, with 13 bases between them. This clonotype was observed a few times. Antigen: not known. The sample comprised PBMCs or a T cell subset sorted from them (not recorded which). This TCR was recovered from an adult woman who had mild COVID-19 (a few samples of this study predate the infection). Cell type and time point are not known. V and J are TRBV4-1 and TRBJ1-1; no clear D gene. This CDR3 is CASSQEGRANTEAFF. The DNA for the CDR3 is TGCGCCAGCAGCCAGGAAGGACGGGCTAACACTGAAGCTTTCTTT.